The rows below give T cell receptor beta chains drawn from one sample of a study of OX40 agonist ivuxolimab in advanced cancers. This table comes from immunoSEQ multiplex PCR, and its TCRdb copy is limited to in-frame clones, with some not included. Of 40,000 to 50,000 clones in the sample, roughly 85% were seen once. The specimen comprised CD4+ or CD8+ T cells sorted from blood, sampled in a trial of the OX40 agonist ivuxolimab. All receptors derive from an adult with an advanced solid tumor such as melanoma, head and neck, liver or kidney cancer. The CDR3 runs from the conserved cysteine through the conserved F or W. A D gene is named only where the DNA matches it firmly.

D	J	V	CDR3	DNA
TRBD2	TRBJ2-3	TRBV28	CASSSGTSGVVLTDTQYF	TGTGCCAGCAGTTCTGGGACTAGCGGGGTCGTCCTCACAGATACGCAGTATTTT
.	TRBJ1-1	TRBV6-5	CASSYERNTEAFF	TGTGCCAGCAGTTACGAACGGAACACTGAAGCTTTCTTT
TRBD1	TRBJ2-7	TRBV7-9	CASSTHRQGPFDEQYF	TGTGCCAGCAGCACCCACCGACAGGGGCCGTTCGACGAGCAGTACTTC
.	TRBJ2-1	TRBV4-1	CASSQRLAFYNEQFF	TGCGCCAGCAGCCAAAGGCTAGCATTTTACAATGAGCAGTTCTTC
.	TRBJ2-5	TRBV5-1	CASIKGEGETQYF	TGCGCCAGCATTAAAGGGGAAGGAGAGACCCAGTACTTC
.	TRBJ2-3	TRBV14	CASSQGRSPPDTQYF	TGTGCCAGCAGCCAAGGGCGGTCTCCACCGGATACGCAGTATTTT
.	TRBJ1-1	TRBV14	CASSHGQRVATEAFF	TGTGCCAGCAGCCACGGGCAGCGGGTGGCCACTGAAGCTTTCTTT
.	TRBJ2-2	TRBV7-6	CASSLARGYTGELFF	TGTGCCAGCAGCTTAGCTAGGGGATACACCGGGGAGCTGTTTTTT
.	TRBJ1-1	TRBV5-6	CASSSSRVLRNTEAFF	TGTGCCAGCAGCTCCAGTAGGGTCTTAAGGAACACTGAAGCTTTCTTT
.	TRBJ1-4	TRBV4-2	CASSPPGGIPTNEKLFF	TGTGCCAGCAGCCCCCCGGGGGGTATCCCAACTAATGAAAAACTGTTTTTT
.	TRBJ2-7	TRBV14	CASSQASYEQYF	TGTGCCAGCAGCCAAGCTAGCTACGAGCAGTACTTC
TRBD1	TRBJ2-5	TRBV11-3	CASSHPTGVQETQYF	TGTGCCAGCAGCCATCCCACAGGGGTCCAAGAGACCCAGTACTTC
.	TRBJ2-5	TRBV7-3	CASSAGHGGGETQYF	TGTGCCAGCAGCGCCGGACATGGGGGCGGTGAGACCCAGTACTTC
TRBD1	TRBJ2-7	TRBV28	CASSGGTGNTYEQYF	TGTGCCAGCAGTGGCGGGACAGGTAATACCTACGAGCAGTACTTC
.	TRBJ2-7	TRBV19	CASRTNRVPAYEQYF	TGTGCCAGTAGGACTAACAGGGTTCCCGCCTACGAGCAGTACTTC
TRBD1	TRBJ2-5	TRBV30	CAWSRGQGRQETQYF	TGTGCCTGGAGTCGAGGACAGGGTCGACAAGAGACCCAGTACTTC
.	TRBJ1-2	TRBV6-5	CASSYSTGGIYGYTF	TGTGCCAGCAGTTACTCGACAGGCGGAATCTATGGCTACACCTTC